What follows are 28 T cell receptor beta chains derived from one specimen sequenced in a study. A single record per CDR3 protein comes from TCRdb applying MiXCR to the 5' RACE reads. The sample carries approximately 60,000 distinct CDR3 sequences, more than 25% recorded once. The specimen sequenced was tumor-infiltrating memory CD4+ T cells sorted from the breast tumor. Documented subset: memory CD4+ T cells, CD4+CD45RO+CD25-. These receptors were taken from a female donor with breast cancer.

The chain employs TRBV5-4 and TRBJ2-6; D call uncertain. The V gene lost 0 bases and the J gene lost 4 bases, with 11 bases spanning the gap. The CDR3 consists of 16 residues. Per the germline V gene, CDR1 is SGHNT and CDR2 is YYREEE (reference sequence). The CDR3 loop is CASSLGGSLGANVLTF. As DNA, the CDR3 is TGTGCCAGCAGCTTGGGGGGATCTCTAGGGGCCAACGTCCTGACTTTC.

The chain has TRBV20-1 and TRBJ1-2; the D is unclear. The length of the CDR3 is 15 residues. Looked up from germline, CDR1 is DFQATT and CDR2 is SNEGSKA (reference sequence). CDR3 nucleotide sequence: TGCAGCCTATCTAGCCCCAGAGGCTATGGCTATGGCTACACCTTC. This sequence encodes CSLSSPRGYGYGYTF.

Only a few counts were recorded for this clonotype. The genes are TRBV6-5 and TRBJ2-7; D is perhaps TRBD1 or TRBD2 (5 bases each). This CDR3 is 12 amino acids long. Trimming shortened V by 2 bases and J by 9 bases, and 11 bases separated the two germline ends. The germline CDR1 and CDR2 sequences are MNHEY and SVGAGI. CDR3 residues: CASSYTRGVQYF. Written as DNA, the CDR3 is TGTGCCAGCAGTTACACCCGGGGCGTGCAGTACTTC.

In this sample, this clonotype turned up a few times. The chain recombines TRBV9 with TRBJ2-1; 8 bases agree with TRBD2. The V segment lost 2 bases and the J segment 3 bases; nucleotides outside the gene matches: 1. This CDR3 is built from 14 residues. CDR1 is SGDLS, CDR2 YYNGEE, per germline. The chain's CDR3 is CASSVSGNYNEQFF. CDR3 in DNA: TGTGCCAGCAGCGTTAGCGGGAACTACAATGAGCAGTTCTTC.

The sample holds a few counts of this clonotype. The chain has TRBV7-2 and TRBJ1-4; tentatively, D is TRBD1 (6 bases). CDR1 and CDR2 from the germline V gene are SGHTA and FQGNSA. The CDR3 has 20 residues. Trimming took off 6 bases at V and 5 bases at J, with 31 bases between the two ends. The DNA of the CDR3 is TGTGCCAGCAGACGAACCCAGGGGACCCCCGGAATTAATAGCAATGAAAAACTGTTTTTT. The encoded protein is CASRRTQGTPGINSNEKLFF.

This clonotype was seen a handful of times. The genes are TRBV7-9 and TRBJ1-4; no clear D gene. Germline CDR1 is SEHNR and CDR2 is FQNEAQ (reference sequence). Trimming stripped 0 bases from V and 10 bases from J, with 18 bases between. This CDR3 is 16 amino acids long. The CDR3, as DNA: TGTGCCAGCAGCTTAGCGCGGGGAACAAACGGCGGAAAACTGTTTTTT. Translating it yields CASSLARGTNGGKLFF.

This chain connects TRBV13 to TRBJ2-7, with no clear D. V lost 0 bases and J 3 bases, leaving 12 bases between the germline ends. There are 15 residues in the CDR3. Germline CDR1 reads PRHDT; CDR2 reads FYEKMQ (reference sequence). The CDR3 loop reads CASSLGERALYEQYF. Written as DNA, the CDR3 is TGTGCCAGCAGCTTAGGCGAACGGGCCCTCTACGAGCAGTACTTC. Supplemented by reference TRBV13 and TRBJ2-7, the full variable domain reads AAGVIQSPRHLIKEKRETATLKCYPIPRHDTVYWYQQGPGQDPQFLISFYEKMQSDKGSIPDRFSAQQFSDYHSELNMSSLELGDSALYFCASSLGERALYEQYFGPGTRLTVT.

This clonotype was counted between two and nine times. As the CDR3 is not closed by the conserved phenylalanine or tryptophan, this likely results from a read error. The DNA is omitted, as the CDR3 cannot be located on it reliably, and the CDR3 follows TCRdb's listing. CDR3 in amino acids: CASSISPDPYL. The chain joins TRBV25-1 to TRBJ2-2; TRBD1 reflects the table's D call only, with no check against the DNA. The CDR3 adds up to 11 amino acids, both ends counted. Germline V gene data show CDR1 as MGHDK and CDR2 as SYGVNS.

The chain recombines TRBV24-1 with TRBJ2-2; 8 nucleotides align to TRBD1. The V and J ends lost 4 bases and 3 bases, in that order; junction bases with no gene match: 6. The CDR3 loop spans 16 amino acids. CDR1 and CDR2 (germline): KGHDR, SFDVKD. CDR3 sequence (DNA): TGTGCCACCAGTGAGCCAGGGGGCGCAGACACCGGGGAGCTGTTTTTT. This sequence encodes CATSEPGGADTGELFF.

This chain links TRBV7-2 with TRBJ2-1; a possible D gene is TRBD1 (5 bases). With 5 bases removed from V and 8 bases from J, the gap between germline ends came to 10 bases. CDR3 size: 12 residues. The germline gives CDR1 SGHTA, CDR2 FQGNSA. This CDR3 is CASSVIGDEQFF. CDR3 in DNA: TGTGCCAGCAGCGTAATAGGGGATGAGCAGTTCTTC.

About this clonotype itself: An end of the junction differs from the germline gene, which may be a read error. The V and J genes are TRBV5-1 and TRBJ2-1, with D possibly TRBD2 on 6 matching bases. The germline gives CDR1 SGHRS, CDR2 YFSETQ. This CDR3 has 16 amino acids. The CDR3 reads CASSLAGGDPYNEQSF. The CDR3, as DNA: TGCGCCAGCAGCTTGGCCGGGGGAGACCCTTACAATGAGCAGTCCTTC.

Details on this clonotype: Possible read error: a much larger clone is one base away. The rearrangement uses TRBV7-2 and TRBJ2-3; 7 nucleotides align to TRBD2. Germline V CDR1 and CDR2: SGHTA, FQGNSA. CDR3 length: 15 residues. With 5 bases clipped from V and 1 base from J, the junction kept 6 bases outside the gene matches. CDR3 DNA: TGTGCCAGCAGCCGGGACTACCTTGGCACAGATACGCAGTATTTT. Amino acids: CASSRDYLGTDTQYF.

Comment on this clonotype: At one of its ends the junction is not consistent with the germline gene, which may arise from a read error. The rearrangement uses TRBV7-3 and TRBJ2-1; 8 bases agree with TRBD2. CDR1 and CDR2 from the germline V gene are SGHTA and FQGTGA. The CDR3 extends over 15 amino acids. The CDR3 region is CASSLRGGADNEQSF. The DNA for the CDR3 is TGTGCCAGCAGCTTACGGGGGGGCGCCGACAATGAGCAGTCCTTC.

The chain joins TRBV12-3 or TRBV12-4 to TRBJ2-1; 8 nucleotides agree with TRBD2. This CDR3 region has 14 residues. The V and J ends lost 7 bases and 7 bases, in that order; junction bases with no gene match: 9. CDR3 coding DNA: TGTGCCAGCAAGACGGCGGGAGGAGGTAATGAGCAGTTCTTC. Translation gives CASKTAGGGNEQFF.

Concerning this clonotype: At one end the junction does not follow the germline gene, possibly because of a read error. The CDR3 protein is CASSLASGFYGYTF. CDR3 bases: TGTGCTAGCAGCTTAGCGTCAGGGTTCTATGGCTACACCTTC. The V and J genes are TRBV7-2 and TRBJ1-2, with a tentative D call TRBD1 (5 bases). The germline CDR1 and CDR2 sequences are SGHTA and FQGNSA. This CDR3 has 14 amino acids.

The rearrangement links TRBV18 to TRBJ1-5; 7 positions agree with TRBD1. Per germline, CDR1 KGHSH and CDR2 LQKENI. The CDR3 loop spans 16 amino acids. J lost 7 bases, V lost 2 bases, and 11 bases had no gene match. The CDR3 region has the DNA TGTGCCAGCTCACCATTCTCGGCAGGGGGTGACCAGCCCCAGCATTTT. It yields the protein CASSPFSAGGDQPQHF.

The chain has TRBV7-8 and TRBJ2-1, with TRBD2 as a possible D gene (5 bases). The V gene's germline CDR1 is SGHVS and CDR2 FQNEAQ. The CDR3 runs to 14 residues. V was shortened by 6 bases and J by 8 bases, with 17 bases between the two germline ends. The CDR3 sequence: CASRQLTGSDEQFF. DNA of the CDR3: TGTGCCAGCAGGCAACTTACGGGAAGCGATGAGCAGTTCTTC.

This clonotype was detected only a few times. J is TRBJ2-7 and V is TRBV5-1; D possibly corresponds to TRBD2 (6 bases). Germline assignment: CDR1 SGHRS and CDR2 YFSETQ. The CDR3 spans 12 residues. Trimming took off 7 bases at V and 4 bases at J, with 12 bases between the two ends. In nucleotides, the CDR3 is TGCGCCAGCTGGGGGACTCATTACGAGCAGTACTTC. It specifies CASWGTHYEQYF. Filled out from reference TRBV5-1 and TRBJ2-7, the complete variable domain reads KAGVTQTPRYLIKTRGQQVTLSCSPISGHRSVSWYQQTPGQGLQFLFEYFSETQRNKGNFPGRFSGRQFSNSRSEMNVSTLELGDSALYLCASWGTHYEQYFGPGTRLTVT.

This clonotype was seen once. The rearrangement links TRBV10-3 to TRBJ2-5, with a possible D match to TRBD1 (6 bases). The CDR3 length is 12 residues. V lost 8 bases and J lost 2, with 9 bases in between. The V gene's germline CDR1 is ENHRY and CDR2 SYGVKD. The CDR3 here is CAIRDTQETQYF. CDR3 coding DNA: TGTGCCATCCGGGACACTCAAGAGACCCAGTACTTC.

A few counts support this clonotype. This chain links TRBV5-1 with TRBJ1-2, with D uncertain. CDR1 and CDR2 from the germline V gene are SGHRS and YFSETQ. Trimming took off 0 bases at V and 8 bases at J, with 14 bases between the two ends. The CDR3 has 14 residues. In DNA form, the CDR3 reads TGCGCCAGCAGCTTGGGGGATCTCATCGGAGGCTACACCTTC. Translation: CASSLGDLIGGYTF.

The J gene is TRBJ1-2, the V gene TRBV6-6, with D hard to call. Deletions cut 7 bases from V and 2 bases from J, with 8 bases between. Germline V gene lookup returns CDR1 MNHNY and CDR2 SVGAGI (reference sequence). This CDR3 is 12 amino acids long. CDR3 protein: CASKIGNYGYTF. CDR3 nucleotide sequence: TGTGCCAGCAAGATTGGGAACTATGGCTACACCTTC.

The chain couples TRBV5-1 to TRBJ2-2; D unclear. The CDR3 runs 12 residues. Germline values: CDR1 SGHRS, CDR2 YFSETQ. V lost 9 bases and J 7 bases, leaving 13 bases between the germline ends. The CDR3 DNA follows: TGCGCCACCAAAGACGCAGGCGGGGAGCTGTTTTTT. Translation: CATKDAGGELFF.

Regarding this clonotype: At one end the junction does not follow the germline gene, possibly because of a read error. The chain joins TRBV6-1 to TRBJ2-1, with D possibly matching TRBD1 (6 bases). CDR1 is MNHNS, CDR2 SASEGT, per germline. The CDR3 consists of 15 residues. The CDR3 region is CASRTQGFSYNERFF. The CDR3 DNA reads TGTGCCAGCAGGACGCAGGGGTTCTCCTACAATGAGCGGTTCTTC.

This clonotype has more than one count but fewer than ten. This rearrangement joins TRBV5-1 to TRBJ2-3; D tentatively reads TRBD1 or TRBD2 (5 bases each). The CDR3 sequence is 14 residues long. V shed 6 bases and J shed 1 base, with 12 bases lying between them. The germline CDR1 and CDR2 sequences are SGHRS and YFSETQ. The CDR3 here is CASTRDQGTDTQYF. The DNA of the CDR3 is TGCGCCAGCACCAGGGACCAAGGCACAGATACGCAGTATTTT.

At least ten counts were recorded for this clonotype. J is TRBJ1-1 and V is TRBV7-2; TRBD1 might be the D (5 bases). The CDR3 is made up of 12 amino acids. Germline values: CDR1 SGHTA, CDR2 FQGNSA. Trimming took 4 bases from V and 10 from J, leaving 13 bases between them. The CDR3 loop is CASSSPGLRAFF. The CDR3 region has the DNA TGTGCCAGCAGCTCACCGGGGCTTAGAGCTTTCTTT.

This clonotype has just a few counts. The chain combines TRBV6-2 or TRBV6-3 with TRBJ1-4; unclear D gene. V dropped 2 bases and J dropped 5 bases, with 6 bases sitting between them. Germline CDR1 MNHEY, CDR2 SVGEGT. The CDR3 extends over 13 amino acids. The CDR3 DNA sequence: TGTGCCAGCAGTTACGGAGGGAATGAAAAACTGTTTTTT. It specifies CASSYGGNEKLFF.

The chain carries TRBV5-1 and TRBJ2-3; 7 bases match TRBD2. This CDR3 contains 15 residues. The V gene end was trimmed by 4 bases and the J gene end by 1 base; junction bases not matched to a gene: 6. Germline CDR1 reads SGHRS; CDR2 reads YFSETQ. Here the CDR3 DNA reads TGCGCCAGCAGCCCTAAGCGGGACGGCACAGATACGCAGTATTTT. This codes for CASSPKRDGTDTQYF.

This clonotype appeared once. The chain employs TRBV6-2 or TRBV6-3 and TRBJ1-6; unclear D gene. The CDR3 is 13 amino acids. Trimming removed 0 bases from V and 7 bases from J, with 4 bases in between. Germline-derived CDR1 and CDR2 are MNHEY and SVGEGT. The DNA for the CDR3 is TGTGCCAGCAGTTACTCCAGGAATTCACCCCTCCACTTT. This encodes CASSYSRNSPLHF.